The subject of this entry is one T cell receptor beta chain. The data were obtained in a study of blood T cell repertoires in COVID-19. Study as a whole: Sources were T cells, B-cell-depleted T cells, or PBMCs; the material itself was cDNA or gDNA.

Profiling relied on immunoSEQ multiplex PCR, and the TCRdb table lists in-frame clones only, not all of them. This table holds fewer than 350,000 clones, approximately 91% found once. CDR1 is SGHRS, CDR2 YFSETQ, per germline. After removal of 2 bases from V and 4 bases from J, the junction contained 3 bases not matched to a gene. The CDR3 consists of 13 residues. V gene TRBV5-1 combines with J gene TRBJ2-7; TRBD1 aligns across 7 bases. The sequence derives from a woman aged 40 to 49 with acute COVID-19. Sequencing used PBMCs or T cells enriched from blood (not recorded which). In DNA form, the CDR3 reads TGCGCCAGCAGCTTCGGACAGGAGTACGAGCAGTACTTC. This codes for CASSFGQEYEQYF.